The 6 T cell receptor beta chains presented below share a single source sample, sequenced in a study of T cells in Graves' hyperthyroidism and ophthalmopathy. TCR beta CDR3 sequences were amplified from RNA transcripts. First-round RT-PCR with HTBI primers amplified the TCR CDR3 region. TCRdb re-called the multiplex PCR reads with MiXCR, one entry per CDR3 protein. The sample yields 400,000 or so distinct CDR3 sequences, roughly 15% seen once. Sequencing input: blood. The receptors come from a woman aged 25 to 39 with Graves' ophthalmopathy.

This clonotype was detected many times. The chain recombines TRBV5-1 with TRBJ2-1; D not resolved. Germline V gene data show CDR1 as SGHRS and CDR2 as YFSETQ. Trimming stripped 1 base from V and 2 bases from J, with 16 bases between. This CDR3 contains 17 residues. The chain's CDR3 is CASSLNSHSRTYNEQFF. The CDR3 DNA reads TGCGCCAGCAGCTTGAACTCGCATTCCCGCACCTACAATGAGCAGTTCTTC.

CDR3 in amino acids: CASSPNPSGRGEQYF. CDR3 in DNA: TGTGCCAGCAGCCCCAATCCGTCAGGTCGAGGCGAGCAGTACTTC. The V gene is TRBV6-1, the J gene TRBJ2-7; D not resolved. CDR3 size: 15 residues. The V end lost 6 bases, the J end lost 6 bases, and 21 bases lay between the germline ends. The germline CDR1 and CDR2 sequences are MNHNS and SASEGT.

This clonotype was recorded at least ten times. CDR3 nucleotides: TGTGCCAGCAGTCCGAGCGGAGGCACAGATACGCAGTATTTT. Amino acids: CASSPSGGTDTQYF. The chain has TRBV12-3 or TRBV12-4 and TRBJ2-3; D is perhaps TRBD2 (5 bases). Trimming shortened V by 5 bases and J by 1 base, and 10 bases separated the two germline ends. This CDR3 is built from 14 residues.

This clonotype occurred many times. The chain joins TRBV2 to TRBJ1-4; D gene ambiguous. The V and J ends lost 2 bases and 7 bases respectively, with 11 bases between them. Germline CDR1 is SNHLY and CDR2 is FYNNEI. The CDR3 is made up of 14 amino acids. The CDR3 nucleotides read TGTGCCAGCAGTGAAAGGCGGGCAGCTGAAAAACTGTTTTTT. Encoded protein: CASSERRAAEKLFF.

This chain links TRBV27 with TRBJ2-2; 9 bases are shared with TRBD1. This CDR3 comprises 15 residues. Germline CDR1 is MNHEY and CDR2 is SMNVEV (reference sequence). The V segment lost 5 bases and the J segment 9 bases; nucleotides outside the gene matches: 10. This CDR3 reads CASSPGQGRLRELFF. DNA for the CDR3: TGTGCCAGCAGTCCGGGACAGGGTCGGCTCCGGGAGCTGTTTTTT.

This clonotype was detected many times. J is TRBJ2-3 and V is TRBV24-1, with D possibly matching TRBD2 (6 bases). CDR3 length equals 16 residues. Trimming removed 3 bases from V and 2 bases from J, with 14 bases in between. From germline, CDR1 is KGHDR and CDR2 SFDVKD. The CDR3 sequence: CATSDLPGLDTDTQYF. The CDR3 DNA is TGTGCCACCAGTGATCTACCGGGACTTGACACAGATACGCAGTATTTT.